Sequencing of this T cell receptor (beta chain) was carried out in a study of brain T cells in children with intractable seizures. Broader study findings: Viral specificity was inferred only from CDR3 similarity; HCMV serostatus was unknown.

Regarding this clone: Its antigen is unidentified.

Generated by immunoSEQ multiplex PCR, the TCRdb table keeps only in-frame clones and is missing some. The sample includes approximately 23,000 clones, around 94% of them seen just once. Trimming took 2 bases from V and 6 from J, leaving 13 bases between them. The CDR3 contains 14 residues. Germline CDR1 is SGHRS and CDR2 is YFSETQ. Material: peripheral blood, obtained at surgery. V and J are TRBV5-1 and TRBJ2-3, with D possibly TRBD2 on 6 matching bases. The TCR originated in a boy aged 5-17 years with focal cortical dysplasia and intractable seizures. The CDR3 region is CASSLILRGDTQYF. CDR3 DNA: TGCGCCAGCAGCTTAATCCTCCGGGGGGATACGCAGTATTTT.